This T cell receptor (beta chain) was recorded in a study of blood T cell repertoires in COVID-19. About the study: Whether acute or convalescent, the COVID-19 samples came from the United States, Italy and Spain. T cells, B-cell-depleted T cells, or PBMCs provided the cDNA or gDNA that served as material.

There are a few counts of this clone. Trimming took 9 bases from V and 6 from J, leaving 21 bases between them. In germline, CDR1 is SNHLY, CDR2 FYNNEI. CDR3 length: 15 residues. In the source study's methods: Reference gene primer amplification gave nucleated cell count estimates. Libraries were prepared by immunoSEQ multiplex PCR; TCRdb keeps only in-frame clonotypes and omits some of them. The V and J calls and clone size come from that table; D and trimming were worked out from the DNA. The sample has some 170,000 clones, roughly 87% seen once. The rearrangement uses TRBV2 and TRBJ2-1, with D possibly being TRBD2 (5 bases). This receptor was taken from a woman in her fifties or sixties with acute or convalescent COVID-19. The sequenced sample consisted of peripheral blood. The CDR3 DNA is TGTGCCAGAATCCCTAGGGAGCGGCTCGGCAATGAGCAGTTCTTC. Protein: CARIPRERLGNEQFF.